The TCR beta chain described here comes from a study of T-cell memory formation after mild COVID-19. About the study: Among the donors, TCR clusters were largely specific to each donor.

This clonotype was seen repeatedly, ten times or more. Antigen: not known. 5'RACE with constant-segment primers yielded barcoded, UMI-tagged TCR alpha and TCR beta cDNA libraries. One entry per CDR3 protein, called by TCRdb with MiXCR from the 5' RACE reads. Here the sample spans roughly 14,000 distinct CDR3 sequences, approximately 20% being singletons. Notes on the study in general: Whether second-wave clones peaking at day 37 were SARS-CoV-2 specific went unconfirmed. Mainly in CM and EM were contracting CD4+ clones; CD8+ were in EMRA.

The length of the CDR3 is 16 residues. CDR1 and CDR2 from the germline V gene are SNHLY and FYNNEI. V dropped 2 bases and J dropped 1 base, with 12 bases sitting between them. The source material was PBMCs or a T cell subset sorted from them (not recorded which). This receptor was taken from a man aged 18 to 30 who had mild COVID-19 (a few samples of this study predate the infection). Cell type and time point are not known. The chain recombines TRBV2 with TRBJ2-1; no reliable D call. The CDR3 loop is CASSERRTFSYNEQFF. Here the CDR3 DNA reads TGTGCCAGCAGTGAACGCAGGACCTTTTCCTACAATGAGCAGTTCTTC.